The present entry profiles one T cell receptor (beta chain) with its context. These data come from a study of blood T cell repertoires in COVID-19. The overall study: Material from acute and convalescent COVID-19 was sourced from the United States, Italy and Spain. The cDNA or gDNA used as material had been derived from T cells, B-cell-depleted T cells, or PBMCs.

In the original analysis: Reference gene primer amplification in the assay estimated nucleated cell counts. TCRdb's copy holds only in-frame clones and misses some; the assay was immunoSEQ multiplex PCR. Clone size and V and J calls were adopted from that table, with D and trimming inferred from the DNA. The data hold about 87,000 clones, with over 70% observed a single time. The germline V gene has CDR1 SGHRS and CDR2 YFSETQ. The CDR3 consists of 18 residues. With 5 bases removed from V and 4 bases from J, the gap between germline ends came to 25 bases. Sequencing was carried out using peripheral blood. This chain links TRBV5-1 with TRBJ2-1; D possibly corresponds to TRBD2 (5 bases). The TCR was taken from a woman aged 45-59 years with acute or convalescent COVID-19. The CDR3 sequence: CASRLAFLRERLYNEQFF. The CDR3 nucleotides read TGCGCCAGCAGGCTTGCCTTTCTAAGGGAGCGATTATACAATGAGCAGTTCTTC.